This T cell receptor beta chain is from a study of human T cells and chemical hapten exposure. Study information: The scalp of each patient received a weekly diphenylcyclopropenone dose for the full roughly 24-week study.

Individual cDNA molecules had unique molecular identifiers attached to them by the library. TCRdb independently ran MiXCR on the RACE reads; one entry per CDR3 protein. The table shows about 120,000 distinct CDR3 sequences, with around 10% occurring only once. Described time point: patch test 1, 2 weeks after DPC sensitization. Treatment defined: therapeutic diphenylcyclopropenone sensitization with weekly scalp DPC. The study extracted total RNA from unfractionated whole blood. Germline values: CDR1 MDHEN, CDR2 SYDVKM. This CDR3 spans 18 amino acids. Unmatched junction bases numbered 9, after V lost 4 bases and J lost 2 bases.

This sample comprised whole blood, obtained in connection with sensitization to the hapten diphenylcyclopropenone (DPC). This chain connects TRBV28 to TRBJ2-3; TRBD2 matches at 13 bases. The TCR originated in a woman aged 45-65 years with alopecia areata. Some clones in this sample may be carry-over from other donors' samples. The CDR3 sequence: CASSWGGLAGLFTDTQYF. CDR3 coding DNA: TGTGCCAGCAGTTGGGGGGGACTAGCGGGACTTTTCACAGATACGCAGTATTTT.